This record looks at one TCR beta chain sequence and its context. What it recognizes is unknown. The donors comprised healthy bone marrow donors. This entry comes from a study of cytomegalovirus exposure and HLA in healthy donors. Study-wide points: The authors listed over 150 TCR beta chains as cytomegalovirus-associated. HLA restriction was apparent for most CMV-associated TCR beta chains in a later analysis.

The study ran its PCR with 60 Vbeta and 13 Jbeta primers. The assay was immunoSEQ multiplex PCR, and TCRdb's table has in-frame clones only and misses some. The sample comprises about 120,000 clones, around 77% of which are singletons, and under 6.5% rests with the top ten. The CDR3 spans 14 residues. Trimming took off 1 base at V and 4 bases at J, with 10 bases between the two ends. The germline gives CDR1 SEHNR, CDR2 FQNEAQ (reference sequence). Sequencing used PBMCs. This TCR was recovered from a man younger than 30 in good health and CMV-seropositive. The V gene is TRBV7-9, the J gene TRBJ1-1, with D perhaps matching TRBD1 (5 bases). This CDR3 is CASSLERGGTEAFF. The CDR3 DNA is TGTGCCAGCAGCTTAGAACGGGGGGGCACTGAAGCTTTCTTT. Complete variable domain (other parts from reference TRBV7-9 and TRBJ1-1): DTGVSQNPRHKITKRGQNVTFRCDPISEHNRLYWYRQTLGQGPEFLTYFQNEAQLEKSRLLSDRFSAERPKGSFSTLEIQRTEQGDSAMYLCASSLERGGTEAFFGQGTRLTVV.